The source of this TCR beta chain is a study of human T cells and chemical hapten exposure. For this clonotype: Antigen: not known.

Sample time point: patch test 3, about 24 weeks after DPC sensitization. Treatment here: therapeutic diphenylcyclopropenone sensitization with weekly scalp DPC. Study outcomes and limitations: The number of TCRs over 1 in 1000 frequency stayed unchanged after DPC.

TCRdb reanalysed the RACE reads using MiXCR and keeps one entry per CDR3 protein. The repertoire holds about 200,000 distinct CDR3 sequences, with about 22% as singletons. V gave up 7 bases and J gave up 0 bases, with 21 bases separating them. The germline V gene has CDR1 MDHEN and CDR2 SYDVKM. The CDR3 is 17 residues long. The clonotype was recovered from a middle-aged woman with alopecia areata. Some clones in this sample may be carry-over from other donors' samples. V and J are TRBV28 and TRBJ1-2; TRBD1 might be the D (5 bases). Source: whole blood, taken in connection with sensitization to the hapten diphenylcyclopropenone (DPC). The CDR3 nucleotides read TGTGCCAGCACCCGCCCGGGGGGAACAAGAACTAACTATGGCTACACCTTC. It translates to CASTRPGGTRTNYGYTF.